These 29 T cell receptor beta chains were all obtained from the same sample, sequenced in a study of cytotoxic CD8 clonotypes in ibrutinib-treated CLL. The repertoire was sequenced with immunoSEQ multiplex PCR; TCRdb's copy has only in-frame clones and lacks some. The profile shows 100,000 to 150,000 clones, approximately 85% of them singletons. Specimen: PBMCs, collected after 24 months of ibrutinib treatment. These receptors were taken from a human donor with chronic lymphocytic leukemia.

The chain employs TRBV28 and TRBJ1-2; maybe TRBD1 (6 bases). V gave up 4 bases and J gave up 4 bases, with 10 bases separating them. Germline V gene lookup returns CDR1 MDHEN and CDR2 SYDVKM. The CDR3 is 13 residues long. The CDR3 protein is CASSWTVSYGYTF. CDR3 sequence (DNA): TGTGCCAGCAGTTGGACAGTGAGCTATGGCTACACCTTC.

The chain is built from TRBV28 and TRBJ2-6, with D unclear. The CDR3 extends over 13 amino acids. V was clipped by 3 bases and J by 2 bases, with 2 bases between them. Per the germline V gene, CDR1 is MDHEN and CDR2 is SYDVKM. CDR3 bases: TGTGCCAGCAGTTTGCCTGGGGCCAACGTCCTGACTTTC. Translating gives CASSLPGANVLTF.

The CDR3 sequence: CASSQLASAYEQYF. As DNA, the CDR3 is TGTGCCAGCAGCCAACTAGCTTCCGCCTACGAGCAGTACTTC. The chain uses TRBV7-2 and TRBJ2-7; a possible D gene is TRBD2 (6 bases). Between the trimmed V and J ends, which lost 5 bases and 2 bases, there was a span of 13 bases. This CDR3 is built from 14 residues. Germline V gene lookup returns CDR1 SGHTA and CDR2 FQGNSA. Full variable domain (missing parts from reference TRBV7-2 and TRBJ2-7): GAGVSQSPSNKVTEKGKDVELRCDPISGHTALYWYRQSLGQGLEFLIYFQGNSAPDKSGLPSDRFSAERTGGSVSTLTIQRTQQEDSAVYLCASSQLASAYEQYFGPGTRLTVT.

The V and J genes are TRBV7-2 and TRBJ2-3; 10 bases are a match to TRBD1. Unmatched junction bases numbered 5, after V lost 2 bases and J lost 6 bases. This CDR3 spans 15 amino acids. Germline CDR1 and CDR2: SGHTA and FQGNSA. CDR3 in DNA: TGTGCCAGCAGCTTACAAGACAGGGGGCCGGATACGCAGTATTTT. Amino acid sequence: CASSLQDRGPDTQYF.

The chain joins TRBV10-3 to TRBJ2-1, with TRBD2 identical over 7 bases. The CDR3 consists of 11 residues. CDR1 is ENHRY, CDR2 SYGVKD, per germline. Trimming removed 7 bases from V and 7 bases from J; junction bases left unmatched: 1. Written as DNA, the CDR3 is TGTGCCATCATGGGGGGGAATGAGCAGTTCTTC. Its translation is CAIMGGNEQFF.

The rearrangement links TRBV19 to TRBJ2-2, with 8 bases that match TRBD2. The J segment lost 3 bases and the V segment lost 1 base, leaving 10 bases of the junction unmatched. CDR3 length: 18 amino acids. The germline V gene encodes CDR1 LNHDA and CDR2 SQIVND (reference sequence). The CDR3, as DNA: TGTGCCAGTAGTATAGTTGGCGGGAGGATGTTTGACACCGGGGAGCTGTTTTTT. It is translated as CASSIVGGRMFDTGELFF.

The rearrangement uses TRBV19 and TRBJ2-1, with 7 bases matching TRBD1. The CDR3 is made up of 16 amino acids. From germline, CDR1 is LNHDA and CDR2 SQIVND (reference sequence). The V segment lost 0 bases and the J segment 2 bases; nucleotides outside the gene matches: 4. CDR3 amino acids: CASSIDRQGPYNEQFF. The CDR3 bases are TGTGCCAGTAGTATAGATCGACAGGGTCCCTACAATGAGCAGTTCTTC.

Notes on this clone: Compared with germline, one end of the junction differs, possibly owing to a read error. J is TRBJ1-2 and V is TRBV5-1; D may be TRBD1 (5 bases). The germline gives CDR1 SGHRS, CDR2 YFSETQ. There are 12 residues in the CDR3. The chain's CDR3 is CASSPSGTPSFF. Written as DNA, the CDR3 is TGCGCCAGCAGCCCGTCCGGGACCCCCAGTTTCTTC. Looking up the rest from reference TRBV5-1 and TRBJ1-2 gives the full variable domain: KAGVTQTPRYLIKTRGQQVTLSCSPISGHRSVSWYQQTPGQGLQFLFEYFSETQRNKGNFPGRFSGRQFSNSRSEMNVSTLELGDSALYLCASSPSGTPSFFGSGTRLTVV.

The genes are TRBV21-1 and TRBJ2-7; the table's TRBD1 call for D was not verified on the DNA. TRBV21-1 is described as a pseudogene. This CDR3 has 13 amino acids. The CDR3 DNA reads as TGTGCCAGCAGCCCCTGGGGGCCTTACGAGCAGTACTTC. Its translation is CASSPWGPYEQYF.

The chain uses TRBV19 and TRBJ2-6; D may be TRBD1 or TRBD2 (6 bases each). V lost 7 bases, J lost 0 bases, and 19 bases lay in between. CDR1 and CDR2 (germline): LNHDA, SQIVND (reference sequence). The CDR3 is made up of 18 amino acids. This CDR3 reads CASKPEGGTSSGANVLTF. The DNA of the CDR3 is TGTGCCAGTAAACCCGAAGGGGGGACAAGCTCTGGGGCCAACGTCCTGACTTTC.

This chain uses TRBV4-2 with TRBJ2-3; 7 bases line up with TRBD2. V gave up 4 bases and J gave up 2 bases; unmatched junction bases: 9. This CDR3 contains 16 residues. Germline CDR1 and CDR2: LGHNA and YNFKEQ. CDR3 nucleotide sequence: TGTGCCAGCAGCCCGGGGAGGGTAGCGGACACAGATACGCAGTATTTT. Protein: CASSPGRVADTDTQYF.

This chain links TRBV10-3 with TRBJ1-5; D uncertain. The V end was cut by 8 bases, the J end by 2 bases, with 10 bases between. This CDR3 comprises 13 residues. Germline-derived CDR1 and CDR2 are ENHRY and SYGVKD. The CDR3 here is CAIGGEGNQPQHF. The CDR3 bases are TGTGCCATCGGAGGAGAAGGCAATCAGCCCCAGCATTTT.

The V and J genes are TRBV4-3 and TRBJ2-3; D is unclear. Per germline, CDR1 LGHNA and CDR2 YSLEER. CDR3 length equals 14 residues. The V end was cut by 0 bases, the J end by 6 bases, with 10 bases between. In DNA form, the CDR3 reads TGCGCCAGCAGCCAAGATGGGTCCGCCGATACGCAGTATTTT. It yields the protein CASSQDGSADTQYF.

V usage is TRBV7-9 and J usage is TRBJ2-3; D perhaps matches TRBD1 (5 bases). V was cut by 0 bases and J by 9 bases, with 13 bases left in between. CDR1 and CDR2 (germline): SEHNR, FQNEAQ (reference sequence). This CDR3 contains 14 residues. CDR3 nucleotides: TGTGCCAGCAGCTTAGCGCTAACGCAGGGAACGCAGTATTTT. This translates into CASSLALTQGTQYF.

For the CDR3, the DNA is TGTGCCACCAGCAGAGAGACGACAGGACCCTATAATTCACCCCTCCACTTT. Protein: CATSRETTGPYNSPLHF. The V and J genes are TRBV15 and TRBJ1-6; D might be TRBD1 (6 bases). The CDR3 extends over 17 amino acids. Per the germline V gene, CDR1 is LNHNV and CDR2 is YYDKDF (reference sequence). Trimming removed 0 bases at V and 2 bases at J, with 11 bases between.

In its sample, this clone was seen a few times. J is TRBJ1-1 and V is TRBV10-3; no firm D call. The CDR3 extends over 13 amino acids. Germline V lookup: CDR1 ENHRY, CDR2 SYGVKD. V gave up 3 bases and J gave up 1 base, with 6 bases separating them. CDR3 sequence: CAISDRRNTEAFF. The CDR3 DNA follows: TGTGCCATCAGTGACAGGAGGAACACTGAAGCTTTCTTT.

The chain uses TRBV5-6 and TRBJ2-2; D is undetermined. V was shortened by 4 bases and J by 4 bases, with 11 bases between the two germline ends. CDR1 and CDR2 (germline): SGHDT, YYEEEE. This CDR3 is built from 14 residues. CDR3 sequence (DNA): TGTGCCAGCAGCCCGGTTTTCGCCACCGGGGAGCTGTTTTTT. It specifies CASSPVFATGELFF.

V is TRBV9 and J is TRBJ2-5; weak D call: TRBD2 (5 bases). Per the germline V gene, CDR1 is SGDLS and CDR2 is YYNGEE. The CDR3 sequence is 14 residues long. Trimming pared 0 bases from V and 4 bases from J, leaving 10 bases between. The CDR3 spells CASSVVPSRETQYF. Written as DNA, the CDR3 is TGTGCCAGCAGCGTAGTTCCTAGCCGAGAGACCCAGTACTTC.

This clone occurred once. This sequence joins TRBV6-1 and TRBJ1-1, with 8 bases matching TRBD1. CDR3 length: 15 residues. Trimming cost V 6 bases and J 1 base; bases outside gene matches: 7. Germline V CDR1 and CDR2: MNHNS, SASEGT. This CDR3 is CASSHPGGENTEAFF. CDR3 sequence (DNA): TGTGCCAGCAGCCATCCAGGGGGCGAGAACACTGAAGCTTTCTTT.

The chain employs TRBV28 and TRBJ2-3; the D gene is possibly TRBD2 (5 bases). CDR3 length equals 14 residues. V dropped 5 bases and J dropped 1 base, with 10 bases sitting between them. CDR1 and CDR2 (germline): MDHEN, SYDVKM. For the CDR3, the DNA is TGTGCCAGCAGTGAGGGCGGCGGCACAGATACGCAGTATTTT. Amino acids: CASSEGGGTDTQYF.

The rearrangement uses TRBV10-3 and TRBJ1-2, with D unclear. The CDR3 is 13 amino acids. Germline assignment: CDR1 ENHRY and CDR2 SYGVKD. The germline V and J ends were trimmed by 11 bases and 3 bases, with 16 bases remaining between them. The CDR3 protein is CAVRTENDYGYTF. DNA of the CDR3: TGTGCCGTAAGGACGGAGAACGACTATGGCTACACCTTC.

The chain is built from TRBV7-2 and TRBJ2-7; 10 bases are a match to TRBD2. The CDR3 consists of 15 residues. CDR1 SGHTA and CDR2 FQGNSA come from the germline V gene. The junction had 5 bases not matched to a gene; V was cut back by 2 bases and J by 4 bases. The CDR3 DNA follows: TGTGCCAGCAGCTTATTCCCTAGCGGGGGTTACGAGCAGTACTTC. Translation gives CASSLFPSGGYEQYF.

This clone is medium-sized (0.01 to 0.1%) by share. The chain has TRBV10-3 and TRBJ2-2; D is perhaps TRBD1 (6 bases). CDR1 is ENHRY and CDR2 is SYGVKD in the germline V gene. The V and J ends lost 6 bases and 7 bases respectively, with 15 bases between them. The CDR3 is made up of 14 amino acids. The CDR3, as DNA: TGTGCCATCAGCCTACAGGGTCGAAACGGGGAGCTGTTTTTT. Its translation: CAISLQGRNGELFF.

The V gene is TRBV28, the J gene TRBJ2-5; D not resolved. V was clipped by 4 bases and J by 5 bases, with 5 bases between them. Germline loops: CDR1 MDHEN, CDR2 SYDVKM. This CDR3 spans 11 amino acids. In DNA form, the CDR3 reads TGTGCCAGCAGTTCCAAGGAGACCCAGTACTTC. Protein product: CASSSKETQYF.

The J gene is TRBJ1-1, the V gene TRBV7-6; the match to TRBD1 covers 7 bases. The V gene end was trimmed by 2 bases and the J gene end by 6 bases; junction bases not matched to a gene: 18. This CDR3 comprises 18 residues. The germline V gene has CDR1 SGHVS and CDR2 FNYEAQ. CDR3 loop: CASSLLTPQGVWRAEAFF. The CDR3 DNA sequence: TGTGCCAGCAGCTTACTTACACCGCAGGGGGTATGGAGGGCTGAAGCTTTCTTT.

The chain links TRBV28 to TRBJ2-7; possibly TRBD1 for D (6 bases). The CDR3 length is 20 residues. The V end lost 3 bases, the J end lost 4 bases, and 31 bases lay between the germline ends. The germline V gene encodes CDR1 MDHEN and CDR2 SYDVKM. The CDR3 DNA reads as TGTGCCAGCAGTTTTCGCAGCAGGGGATTAGGTGTAAAATATGGTTACGAGCAGTACTTC. Translated, it gives CASSFRSRGLGVKYGYEQYF.

The chain has TRBV25-1 and TRBJ2-3; 9 positions match TRBD1. Germline V gene lookup returns CDR1 MGHDK and CDR2 SYGVNS. This CDR3 is built from 15 residues. Trimming at V came to 6 bases and at J to 3 bases, leaving 7 bases not matched to a gene. The CDR3 is CASRAQGALTDTQYF. CDR3 coding DNA: TGTGCCAGCAGGGCACAGGGGGCGTTAACAGATACGCAGTATTTT.

V and J are TRBV5-4 and TRBJ2-7, with D possibly matching TRBD2 (5 bases). CDR1 and CDR2 (germline): SGHNT, YYREEE (reference sequence). CDR3 length: 11 residues. V gave up 4 bases and J gave up 4 bases, with 6 bases separating them. The CDR3 spells CASSLAYEQYF. As DNA, the CDR3 is TGTGCCAGCAGCCTAGCTTACGAGCAGTACTTC.

The V gene is TRBV6-4, the J gene TRBJ2-3; 9 bases are shared with TRBD2. CDR1 is MRHNA and CDR2 is SNTAGT in the germline V gene. The CDR3 extends over 15 amino acids. Germline trimming cut 8 bases from V and 0 bases from J; bases unmatched to any gene: 6. The CDR3 DNA sequence: TGTGCCAGCTCCTTGACTAGCGGAAGCACAGATACGCAGTATTTT. Its protein is CASSLTSGSTDTQYF.